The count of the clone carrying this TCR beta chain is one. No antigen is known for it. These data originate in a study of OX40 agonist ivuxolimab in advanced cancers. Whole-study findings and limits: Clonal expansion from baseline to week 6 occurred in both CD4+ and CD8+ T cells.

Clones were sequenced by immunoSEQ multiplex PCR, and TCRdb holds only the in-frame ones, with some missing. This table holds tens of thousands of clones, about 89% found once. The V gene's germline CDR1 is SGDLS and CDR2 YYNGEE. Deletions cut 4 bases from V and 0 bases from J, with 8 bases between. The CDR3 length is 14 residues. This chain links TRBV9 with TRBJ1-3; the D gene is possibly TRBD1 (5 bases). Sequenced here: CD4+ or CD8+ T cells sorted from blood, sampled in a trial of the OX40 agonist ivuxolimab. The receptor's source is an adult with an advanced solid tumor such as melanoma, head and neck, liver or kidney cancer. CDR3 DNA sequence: TGTGCCAGCAGCACCGACAGCTCTGGAAACACCATATATTTT. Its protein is CASSTDSSGNTIYF.